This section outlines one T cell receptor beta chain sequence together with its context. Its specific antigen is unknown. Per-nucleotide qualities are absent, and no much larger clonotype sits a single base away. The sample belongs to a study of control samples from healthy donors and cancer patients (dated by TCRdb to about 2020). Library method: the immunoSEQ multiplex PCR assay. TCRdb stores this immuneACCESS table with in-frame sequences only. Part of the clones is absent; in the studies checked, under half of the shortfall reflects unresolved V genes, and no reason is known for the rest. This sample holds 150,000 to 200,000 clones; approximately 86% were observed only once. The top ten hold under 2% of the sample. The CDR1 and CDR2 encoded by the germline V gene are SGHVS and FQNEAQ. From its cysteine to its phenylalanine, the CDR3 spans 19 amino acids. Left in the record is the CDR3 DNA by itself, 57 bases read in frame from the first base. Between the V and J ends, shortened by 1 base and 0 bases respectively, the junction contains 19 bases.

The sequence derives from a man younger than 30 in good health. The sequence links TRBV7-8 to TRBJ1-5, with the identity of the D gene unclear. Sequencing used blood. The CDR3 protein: CASSLGWRAPTNSNQPQHF. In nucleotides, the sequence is TGTGCCAGCAGCTTAGGTTGGAGGGCCCCCACAAATAGCAATCAGCCCCAGCATTTT.